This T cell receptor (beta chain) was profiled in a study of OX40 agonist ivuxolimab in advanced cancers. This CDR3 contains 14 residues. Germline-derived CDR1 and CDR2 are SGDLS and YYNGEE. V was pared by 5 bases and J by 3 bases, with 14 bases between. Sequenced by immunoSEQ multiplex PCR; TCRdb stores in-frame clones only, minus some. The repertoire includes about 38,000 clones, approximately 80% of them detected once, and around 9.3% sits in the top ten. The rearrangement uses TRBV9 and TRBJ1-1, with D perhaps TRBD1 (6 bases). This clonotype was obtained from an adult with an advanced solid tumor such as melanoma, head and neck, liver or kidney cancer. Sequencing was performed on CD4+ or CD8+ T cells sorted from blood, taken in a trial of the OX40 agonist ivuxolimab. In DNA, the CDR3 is TGTGCCAGCAGTACCGGGACACCCGACACTGAAGCTTTCTTT. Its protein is CASSTGTPDTEAFF.